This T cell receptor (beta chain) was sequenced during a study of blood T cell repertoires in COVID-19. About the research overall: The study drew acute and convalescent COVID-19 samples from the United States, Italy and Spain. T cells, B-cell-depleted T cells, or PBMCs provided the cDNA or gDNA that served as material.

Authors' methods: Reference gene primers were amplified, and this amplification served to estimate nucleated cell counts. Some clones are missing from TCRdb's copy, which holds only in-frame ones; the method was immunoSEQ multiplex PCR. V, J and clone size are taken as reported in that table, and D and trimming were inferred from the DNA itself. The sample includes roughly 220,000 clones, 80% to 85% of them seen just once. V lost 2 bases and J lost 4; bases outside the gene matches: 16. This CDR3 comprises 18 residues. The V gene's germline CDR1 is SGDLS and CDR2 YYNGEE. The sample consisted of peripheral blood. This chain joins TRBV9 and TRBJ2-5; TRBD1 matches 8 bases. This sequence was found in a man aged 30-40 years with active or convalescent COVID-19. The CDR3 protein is CASSVPTGGRIGLETQYF. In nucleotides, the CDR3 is TGTGCCAGCAGCGTTCCCACAGGGGGGCGCATAGGTCTAGAGACCCAGTACTTC.